This T cell receptor beta chain derives from a study of control samples from healthy donors and cancer patients. TCRdb keeps only in-frame clones here, not all; method: immunoSEQ multiplex PCR. The repertoire holds about 160,000 clones, with just over 95% as singletons. The receptor's source is a woman aged 25-40 years in good health. The specimen sequenced was blood.

CDR3 DNA: TGTGCCAGCAGCCCAGAGGGAGGGGGAAGGAAAGCTTTCTTT. The encoded protein is CASSPEGGGRKAFF. The chain carries TRBV7-9 and TRBJ1-1; a possible D gene is TRBD1 (6 bases). Germline assignment: CDR1 SEHNR and CDR2 FQNEAQ (reference sequence). The V gene lost 5 bases and the J gene lost 9 bases, with 19 bases spanning the gap. The CDR3 length is 14 residues.